The present T cell receptor beta chain was sequenced within a study of cytomegalovirus exposure and HLA in healthy donors. With 60 Vbeta and 13 Jbeta primers, the PCR was carried out. Sequencing was performed with immunoSEQ multiplex PCR; in TCRdb, only in-frame clones are kept and a portion is missing. There are about 60,000 clones in the sample; 55% to 75% occur only once, and 30% to 35% lies in the top ten. V gave up 3 bases and J gave up 2 bases, with 7 bases separating them. CDR1 is SGHVS, CDR2 FQNEAQ, per germline. The CDR3 totals 13 residues. The chain has TRBV7-8 and TRBJ1-2; a possible D gene is TRBD1 (6 bases). This receptor was taken from a man between 40 and 49 years old in good health and CMV-seropositive. What was sequenced was PBMCs. Written as DNA, the CDR3 is TGTGCCAGCAGCTTTGACAGGAACTATGGCTACACCTTC. The encoded protein is CASSFDRNYGYTF.